These T cell receptor beta chains were read from a single sample in a study of shared T cell receptors in the human thymus. Generated by immunoSEQ multiplex PCR, the TCRdb table keeps only in-frame clones and is missing some. The sample includes hundreds of thousands of clones, 85% to 95% of them seen just once. Specimen: thymocytes. The receptors were sampled from a human donor. Both conserved end residues are part of each CDR3. D genes are given only for firm matches. The listing skips clone size in some rows; elsewhere it reads once, few, many or a size class.

TRBD2	-	TRBV6-1	TRBJ2-7	CASSSTIAGDYEQYF	TGTGCCAGCAGTTCGACCATAGCGGGAGACTACGAGCAGTACTTC
-	-	TRBV18	TRBJ1-2	CASSPGAATGTLVNYGYTF	TGTGCCAGCTCACCCGGCGCGGCAACCGGGACCCTAGTTAACTATGGCTACACCTTC
-	-	TRBV28	TRBJ2-3	CASSGRRTDTQYF	TGTGCCAGCAGTGGGCGGAGAACAGATACGCAGTATTTT
-	-	TRBV7-8	TRBJ2-5	CASSRDFQETQYF	TGTGCCAGCAGCCGGGACTTCCAAGAGACCCAGTACTTC
-	-	TRBV7-2	TRBJ2-7	CASSRGTLRGDEQYF	TGTGCCAGCAGCAGAGGGACTCTACGCGGGGACGAGCAGTACTTC
-	-	TRBV9	TRBJ2-1	CASSGGWTSAAYNEQFF	TGTGCCAGCAGCGGGGGGTGGACCTCCGCAGCTTACAATGAGCAGTTCTTC
-	-	TRBV4-1	TRBJ1-6	CASSQDKDSYNSPLHF	TGCGCCAGCAGCCAAGATAAGGACAGCTATAATTCACCCCTCCACTTT
-	-	TRBV27	TRBJ2-7	CASSLLPVLSYEQYF	TGTGCCAGCAGTCTTCTCCCCGTCCTCTCCTACGAGCAGTACTTC
TRBD1	-	TRBV6-1	TRBJ2-5	CASSEGQGPETQYF	TGTGCCAGCAGTGAGGGACAGGGCCCAGAGACCCAGTACTTC
-	-	TRBV14	TRBJ2-7	CASSQGFGSGFSGDSYEQYF	TGTGCCAGCAGCCAAGGGTTTGGGTCGGGCTTTTCGGGGGACTCCTACGAGCAGTACTTC
-	-	TRBV7-2	TRBJ1-2	CASSLYEQGGHYGYTF	TGTGCCAGCAGCTTATACGAGCAGGGTGGGCACTATGGCTACACCTTC
TRBD1	-	TRBV12-5	TRBJ2-1	CASGFILGTEALYGEQFF	TGTGCTAGTGGTTTTATCCTAGGGACAGAGGCGTTATATGGTGAGCAGTTCTTC
-	-	TRBV29-1	TRBJ1-5	CSVGSNQPQHF	TGCAGCGTTGGGAGCAATCAGCCCCAGCATTTT
TRBD1	-	TRBV4-1	TRBJ1-4	CASSPRQGHEKLFF	TGCGCCAGCAGCCCCAGACAGGGCCATGAAAAACTGTTTTTT
-	-	TRBV14	TRBJ1-2	CASSQVGGASGYTF	TGTGCCAGCAGCCAAGTCGGGGGTGCCTCTGGCTACACCTTC
-	-	TRBV28	TRBJ2-1	CASSAPLESSYNEQFF	TGTGCCAGCAGTGCCCCCTTGGAGAGCTCCTACAATGAGCAGTTCTTC
TRBD1	-	TRBV27	TRBJ2-7	CASSPLDRSYEQYF	TGTGCCAGCAGTCCCTTGGACAGGTCCTACGAGCAGTACTTC
-	-	TRBV5-1	TRBJ2-1	CASSLEGAFSNEQFF	TGCGCCAGCAGCTTGGAAGGGGCCTTTTCCAATGAGCAGTTCTTC
-	-	TRBV27	TRBJ2-7	CASSLSPLSYEQYF	TGTGCCAGCAGTCTTTCCCCTCTCTCCTACGAGCAGTACTTC
TRBD1	-	TRBV27	TRBJ2-7	CASSSQGDRVNEQYF	TGTGCCAGCAGTTCCCAGGGGGACAGGGTTAACGAGCAGTACTTC
TRBD2	-	TRBV29-1	TRBJ2-7	CSVEGGRYEQYF	TGCAGCGTTGAAGGCGGGAGGTACGAGCAGTACTTC
-	-	TRBV11-2	TRBJ1-3	CASSTLDPSGNTIYF	TGTGCCAGCAGCACCCTAGACCCCTCTGGAAACACCATATATTTT
-	-	TRBV6-5	TRBJ1-1	CASSFGRANTEAFF	TGTGCCAGCAGTTTTGGCAGGGCGAACACTGAAGCTTTCTTT
-	-	TRBV7-9	TRBJ1-3	CASSLQGTTGNTIYF	TGTGCCAGCAGCTTGCAGGGGACGACTGGAAACACCATATATTTT
-	-	TRBV21-1	TRBJ1-1	CASSKTWGLSNTEAFF	TGTGCCAGCAGCAAAACCTGGGGACTCTCGAACACTGAAGCTTTCTTT
-	-	TRBV5-1	TRBJ2-3	CASSLSSASDTQYF	TGCGCCAGCAGCTTGTCGTCCGCGTCAGATACGCAGTATTTT
TRBD1	-	TRBV6-5	TRBJ1-2	CASSPRDRGSYGYTF	TGTGCCAGCAGTCCTAGGGACAGGGGCAGTTATGGCTACACCTTC
TRBD1	-	TRBV5-1	TRBJ2-4	CASSLGQVLFAKNIQYF	TGCGCCAGCAGCTTAGGACAGGTTTTATTCGCCAAAAACATTCAGTACTTC
-	-	TRBV28	TRBJ2-7	CASSLPAPGEQYF	TGTGCCAGCAGTTTACCAGCGCCAGGCGAGCAGTACTTC
TRBD2	-	TRBV19	TRBJ2-5	CASEAGGQETQYF	TGTGCCTCCGAAGCGGGAGGTCAGGAGACCCAGTACTTC
-	once	TRBV28	TRBJ2-1	CASSLGGTYNEQFF	TGTGCCAGCAGTTTAGGGGGGACGTACAATGAGCAGTTCTTC
-	-	TRBV7-8	TRBJ2-5	CASSLIGETQYF	TGTGCCAGCAGCTTAATCGGGGAGACCCAGTACTTC
-	-	TRBV11-2	TRBJ2-7	CASSLVSPDEQYF	TGTGCCAGCAGCTTAGTCTCCCCTGACGAGCAGTACTTC